The 27 T cell receptor beta chains presented below share a single source sample, sequenced in a study of human CD8 memory T cell subsets. UMI-labeled 5' RACE was used to make TCR beta libraries. TCRdb re-called the 5' RACE reads; every CDR3 protein appears as one record, without DNA. In all, the sample yields around 10,000 distinct CDR3 sequences. The source material was CD8+ stem-like memory T cells (TSCM and TCM) sorted from PBMCs. The subset denotes: stem-like memory CD8 T cells (TSTEM), CCR7+ PD-1- TIGIT-. All receptors come from a human donor in good health.

The CDR3 sequence: CASSFPGRNQPQHF. This rearrangement joins TRBV7-2 to TRBJ1-5; TCRdb designates TRBD1, a call that cannot be tested without DNA. The CDR3 spans 14 residues. The germline V gene has CDR1 SGHTA and CDR2 FQGNSA.

CDR3 amino acids: CASSAHLGGYQETQYF. This rearrangement joins TRBV6-1 to TRBJ2-5; TCRdb proposes TRBD1, but this gene call is untestable without DNA. The CDR3 length is 16 residues. CDR1 and CDR2 from the germline V gene are MNHNS and SASEGT.

The J gene is TRBJ2-1, the V gene TRBV7-6; there is no DNA to check the TCRdb D call of TRBD1. This CDR3 is built from 13 residues. Germline CDR1 SGHVS, CDR2 FNYEAQ. This chain's CDR3 is CASSPPDSNEQFF.

The rearrangement uses TRBV5-1 and TRBJ2-3; TCRdb designates TRBD1, a call that cannot be tested without DNA. The CDR3 length is 15 residues. CDR1 SGHRS and CDR2 YFSETQ come from the germline V gene. CDR3 residues: CASSLEQGGTDTQYF. The variable domain in full, completed from reference TRBV5-1 and TRBJ2-3, reads KAGVTQTPRYLIKTRGQQVTLSCSPISGHRSVSWYQQTPGQGLQFLFEYFSETQRNKGNFPGRFSGRQFSNSRSEMNVSTLELGDSALYLCASSLEQGGTDTQYFGPGTRLTVL.

The genes are TRBV29-1 and TRBJ1-2. CDR3 size: 12 residues. Germline V gene data show CDR1 as SQVTM and CDR2 as ANQGSEA. The CDR3 is CSVVTASYGYTF. Combining the CDR3 with reference TRBV29-1 and TRBJ1-2 gives the whole variable domain SAVISQKPSRDICQRGTSLTIQCQVDSQVTMMFWYRQQPGQSLTLIATANQGSEATYESGFVIDKFPISRPNLTFSTLTVSNMSPEDSSIYLCSVVTASYGYTFGSGTRLTVV.

This chain uses TRBV6-2 or TRBV6-3 with TRBJ1-6; TCRdb names TRBD1, which stays unverified in the absence of DNA. Per germline, CDR1 MNHEY and CDR2 SVGEGT. The CDR3 totals 17 residues. This chain's CDR3 is CASSWGQNLFYNSPLHF.

This clonotype is labeled medium-sized (0.01 to 0.1%) based on frequency. The chain is built from TRBV6-5 and TRBJ2-5; TCRdb outputs TRBD1, but without DNA this stays unchecked. The CDR3 is 13 amino acids. CDR1 and CDR2 (germline): MNHEY, SVGAGI. Here the CDR3 reads CASSLDSKETQYF.

The rearrangement links TRBV12-3 or TRBV12-4 to TRBJ2-1. The CDR3 has 12 amino acids. CDR3 loop: CATVDGYNEQFF.

The chain recombines TRBV7-9 with TRBJ2-5; the TRBD1 assignment by TCRdb is unverifiable without DNA. The CDR3 is 14 residues long. Germline CDR1 is SEHNR and CDR2 is FQNEAQ (reference sequence). The CDR3 reads CASRHRGLQETQYF.

This chain uses TRBV27 with TRBJ2-7; as DNA is missing, the TRBD1 call by TCRdb cannot be tested. Germline lookup yields CDR1 MNHEY and CDR2 SMNVEV (reference sequence). The CDR3 contains 17 residues. CDR3 sequence: CASTEGGLQGANYEQYF.

Considering frequency, this clonotype is medium-sized (0.01 to 0.1%). This chain joins TRBV7-9 and TRBJ1-1. CDR1 and CDR2 from the germline V gene are SEHNR and FQNEAQ (reference sequence). The CDR3 spans 14 residues. The CDR3 loop reads CASSVGRPNTEAFF. Full variable domain (rest looked up from reference TRBV7-9 and TRBJ1-1): DTGVSQNPRHKITKRGQNVTFRCDPISEHNRLYWYRQTLGQGPEFLTYFQNEAQLEKSRLLSDRFSAERPKGSFSTLEIQRTEQGDSAMYLCASSVGRPNTEAFFGQGTRLTVV.

This clonotype is deemed medium-sized by its frequency. V and J are TRBV29-1 and TRBJ2-5; TCRdb outputs TRBD1, but without DNA this stays unchecked. The CDR3 runs to 13 residues. Per the germline V gene, CDR1 is SQVTM and CDR2 is ANQGSEA. The CDR3 sequence is CSVELNRVETQYF.

CDR3 sequence: CASSSTSTGQETQYF. The chain has TRBV6-5 and TRBJ2-5; the D gene TCRdb calls, TRBD1, cannot be checked with no DNA. CDR1 and CDR2 from the germline V gene are MNHEY and SVGAGI. CDR3 size: 15 residues.

V gene TRBV29-1 combines with J gene TRBJ2-1; the TCRdb D gene call, TRBD2, has no DNA to confirm it. CDR1 is SQVTM, CDR2 ANQGSEA, per germline. The CDR3 runs 16 residues. The CDR3 protein is CSVDRLAGGFYNEQFF.

The rearrangement links TRBV11-2 to TRBJ2-1; the TCRdb D gene call, TRBD2, has no DNA to confirm it. The CDR3 totals 17 residues. Germline CDR1 and CDR2: SGHAT and FQNNGV. CDR3 loop: CASSLGLAGDVYNEQFF.

V usage is TRBV7-9 and J usage is TRBJ2-5; absent DNA, TCRdb's TRBD1 call cannot be checked. The CDR3 contains 14 residues. Germline V gives CDR1 SEHNR, CDR2 FQNEAQ (reference sequence). CDR3 in amino acids: CASGGGALQETQYF.

V usage is TRBV2 and J usage is TRBJ1-2; the D call of TRBD1 rests on TCRdb alone, since no DNA is present to check it. In germline, CDR1 is SNHLY, CDR2 FYNNEI. The length of the CDR3 is 16 residues. CDR3 in amino acids: CASSARGQGSTYGYTF. The entire variable domain, with the rest obtained from reference TRBV2 and TRBJ1-2, is as follows: EPEVTQTPSHQVTQMGQEVILRCVPISNHLYFYWYRQILGQKVEFLVSFYNNEISEKSEIFDDQFSVERPDGSNFTLKIRSTKLEDSAMYFCASSARGQGSTYGYTFGSGTRLTVV.

This CDR3 reads CASSSSNDPSYEQYF. The chain joins TRBV7-6 to TRBJ2-7. The length of the CDR3 is 15 residues. Germline loops: CDR1 SGHVS, CDR2 FNYEAQ.

The chain uses TRBV28 and TRBJ2-1; TCRdb lists TRBD2, though no DNA is available to test this call. Germline loops: CDR1 MDHEN, CDR2 SYDVKM. The CDR3 totals 15 residues. The CDR3 sequence: CASSSSWTSDNEQFF.

V is TRBV28 and J is TRBJ2-5; TCRdb's D call, TRBD1, is unchecked because there is no DNA. Germline V gene data show CDR1 as MDHEN and CDR2 as SYDVKM. This CDR3 contains 15 residues. The CDR3 protein is CASRPTGEVWETQYF.

The rearrangement links TRBV29-1 to TRBJ2-2. This CDR3 has 13 residues. The germline CDR1 and CDR2 sequences are SQVTM and ANQGSEA. CDR3 region: CSVRWADTGELFF.

V and J are TRBV6-2 or TRBV6-3 and TRBJ1-2; TCRdb outputs TRBD1, but without DNA this stays unchecked. From germline, CDR1 is MNHEY and CDR2 SVGEGT. The CDR3 sequence is 12 residues long. CDR3 region: CASSYGTYGYTF.

The chain combines TRBV7-9 with TRBJ1-6; TCRdb selects TRBD1, and the lack of DNA leaves this call unchecked. The CDR3 has 16 residues. Germline CDR1 reads SEHNR; CDR2 reads FQNEAQ (reference sequence). The CDR3 sequence is CASSPPFDRENSPLHF. The full variable domain, in which reference TRBV7-9 and TRBJ1-6 provide the parts outside the CDR3, is DTGVSQNPRHKITKRGQNVTFRCDPISEHNRLYWYRQTLGQGPEFLTYFQNEAQLEKSRLLSDRFSAERPKGSFSTLEIQRTEQGDSAMYLCASSPPFDRENSPLHFGNGTRLTVT.

This chain joins TRBV5-1 and TRBJ2-7; TCRdb outputs TRBD1, but without DNA this stays unchecked. Germline loops: CDR1 SGHRS, CDR2 YFSETQ. The CDR3 totals 15 residues. CDR3 loop: CASSAAGGTYYEQYF. Full variable domain (outside the CDR3, taken from reference TRBV5-1 and TRBJ2-7): KAGVTQTPRYLIKTRGQQVTLSCSPISGHRSVSWYQQTPGQGLQFLFEYFSETQRNKGNFPGRFSGRQFSNSRSEMNVSTLELGDSALYLCASSAAGGTYYEQYFGPGTRLTVT.

This sequence joins TRBV27 and TRBJ2-7; the D gene TCRdb calls, TRBD1, cannot be checked with no DNA. The CDR3 is 15 amino acids. CDR1 and CDR2 from the germline V gene are MNHEY and SMNVEV (reference sequence). CDR3 in amino acids: CASSLPGQGFYEQYF.

The rearrangement links TRBV27 to TRBJ2-1; without DNA, the TCRdb call of TRBD1 cannot be checked. CDR3 length equals 16 residues. CDR1 is MNHEY and CDR2 is SMNVEV in the germline V gene (reference sequence). The CDR3 loop is CASSLLIGQGPNEQFF.

The chain links TRBV6-4 to TRBJ1-1. The CDR3 has 14 residues. Germline CDR1 and CDR2: MRHNA and SNTAGT. The CDR3 here is CASSDSDKNTEAFF.